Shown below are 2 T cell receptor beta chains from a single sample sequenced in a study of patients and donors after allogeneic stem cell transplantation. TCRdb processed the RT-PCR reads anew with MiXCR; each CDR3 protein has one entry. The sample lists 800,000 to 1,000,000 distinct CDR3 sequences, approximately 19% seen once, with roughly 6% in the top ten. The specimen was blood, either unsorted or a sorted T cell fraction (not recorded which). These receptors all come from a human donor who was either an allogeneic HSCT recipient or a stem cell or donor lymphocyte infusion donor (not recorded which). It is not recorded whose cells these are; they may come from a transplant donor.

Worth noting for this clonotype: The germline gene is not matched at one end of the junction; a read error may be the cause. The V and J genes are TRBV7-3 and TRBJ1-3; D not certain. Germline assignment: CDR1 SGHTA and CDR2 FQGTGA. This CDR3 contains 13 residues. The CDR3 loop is CASSLDRLNSIYF. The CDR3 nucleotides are TGTGCCAGCAGCTTAGACCGGTTAAACTCCATATATTTT.

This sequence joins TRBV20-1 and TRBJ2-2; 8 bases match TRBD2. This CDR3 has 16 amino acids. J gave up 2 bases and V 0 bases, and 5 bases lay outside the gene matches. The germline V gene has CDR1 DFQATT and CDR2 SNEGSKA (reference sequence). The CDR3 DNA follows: TGCAGTGCTAGAGAGGGGACTAGTCTTAACACCGGGGAGCTGTTTTTT. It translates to CSAREGTSLNTGELFF.